The T cell receptor beta chain under discussion was sequenced for a study of blood T cell repertoires in COVID-19. About the study: Whether acute or convalescent, the COVID-19 samples came from the United States, Italy and Spain. PBMCs, B-cell-depleted T cells, or T cells were the source of the cDNA or gDNA that made up the material.

The method was immunoSEQ multiplex PCR; TCRdb's version includes in-frame clones alone and lacks a portion of them. The sample consists of approximately 330,000 clones, roughly 89% of them appearing once. V lost 1 base and J 2 bases, leaving 11 bases between the germline ends. The germline CDR1 and CDR2 sequences are SGHTS and YDEGEE. The CDR3 extends over 15 amino acids. Enrollment of patients from Seattle took place during active infection, with longitudinal follow-up. This TCR was sampled from a man between 25 and 39 years old with COVID-19, enrolled during active disease. Sequencing was carried out using peripheral blood. V is TRBV5-8 and J is TRBJ2-3; D perhaps matches TRBD1 (6 bases). Written as DNA, the CDR3 is TGTGCCAGCAGCTTGCCGGACAGATACACAGATACGCAGTATTTT. Encoded protein: CASSLPDRYTDTQYF.